This T cell receptor beta chain was obtained from a study of T-cell memory formation after mild COVID-19. Study-level background: Largely donor-specific TCR clusters were found.

This clonotype was seen a few times. Its antigen is unknown. Amplification by 5'RACE using constant-segment primers produced TCR alpha and TCR beta cDNA libraries that carried sample barcodes and UMIs. TCRdb ran MiXCR on the 5' RACE reads and lists one entry per CDR3 protein. The sample holds about 400,000 distinct CDR3 sequences; 20% to 30% are singletons and the top ten take 13%. General observations from the study: CD8+ contracting clones occupied EMRA, while CD4+ ones occupied mainly CM and EM. There was no confirmation that second-wave clones peaking on day 37 were SARS-CoV-2 specific.

The V gene lost 3 bases and the J gene lost 6 bases, with 8 bases spanning the gap. The CDR3 has 13 residues. V usage is TRBV12-3 or TRBV12-4 and J usage is TRBJ2-2; D possibly matches TRBD1 or TRBD2 (5 bases each). The clonotype originates from an adult woman who had mild COVID-19 (a few samples of this study predate the infection). Cell type and time point are not known. The sample comprised PBMCs or a T cell subset sorted from them (not recorded which). The CDR3 sequence: CASSLGDAGELFF. Here the CDR3 DNA reads TGTGCCAGCAGTTTGGGGGACGCCGGGGAGCTGTTTTTT.